A single sample gave rise to the 19 T cell receptor beta chains below, sequenced in a study of blood T cell repertoires in COVID-19. Here immunoSEQ multiplex PCR was the method, and the copy in TCRdb shows in-frame clones only, minus some. The sample lists some 200,000 clones, roughly four fifths occurring once. The sequenced sample consisted of peripheral blood. All receptors derive from a woman between 40 and 50 years old with acute or convalescent COVID-19.

The chain is built from TRBV4-2 and TRBJ1-2; TRBD1 is a possible D gene (5 bases). The germline V and J ends were trimmed by 0 bases and 1 base, with 9 bases remaining between them. Germline CDR1 LGHNA, CDR2 YNFKEQ. This CDR3 spans 15 amino acids. The CDR3 DNA reads TGTGCCAGCAGCCAAGACAGGGTCGGTAACTATGGCTACACCTTC. It specifies CASSQDRVGNYGYTF.

V and J are TRBV5-4 and TRBJ1-2; TRBD1 agrees at 7 bases. V shed 3 bases and J 5 bases; nucleotides not matched to a gene: 4. The germline V gene encodes CDR1 SGHNT and CDR2 YYREEE (reference sequence). The CDR3 totals 13 residues. CDR3 protein: CASSSTGTYGYTF. The CDR3 nucleotides read TGTGCCAGCAGCTCGACAGGGACTTATGGCTACACCTTC.

The chain combines TRBV19 with TRBJ1-2; TRBD1 matches at 7 bases. From germline, CDR1 is LNHDA and CDR2 SQIVND (reference sequence). The CDR3 runs to 15 residues. V was clipped by 5 bases and J by 4 bases; unmatched bases: 10. The CDR3 reads CASSYGTVSGYGYTF. The CDR3 DNA sequence: TGTGCCAGTAGTTACGGGACAGTTAGCGGCTATGGCTACACCTTC.

The chain recombines TRBV27 with TRBJ1-4, with 12 nucleotides matching TRBD1. CDR1 and CDR2 (germline): MNHEY, SMNVEV (reference sequence). The CDR3 sequence is 14 residues long. The junction had 4 bases not matched to a gene; V was cut back by 6 bases and J by 8 bases. This CDR3 is CASSRDRGREKLFF. CDR3 sequence (DNA): TGTGCCAGCAGCAGGGACAGGGGGCGAGAAAAACTGTTTTTT.

The chain combines TRBV28 with TRBJ1-1, with D possibly TRBD1 on 5 matching bases. V lost 5 bases and J lost 4, with 11 bases in between. The CDR3 totals 13 residues. Germline V gene data show CDR1 as MDHEN and CDR2 as SYDVKM. The CDR3 is CASSLGGFTEAFF. Here the CDR3 DNA reads TGTGCCAGCAGTCTCGGGGGGTTCACTGAAGCTTTCTTT.

V usage is TRBV6-6 and J usage is TRBJ1-5; TRBD1 agrees at 10 bases. Germline V gives CDR1 MNHNY, CDR2 SVGAGI (reference sequence). V lost 5 bases to trimming and J lost 2 bases; unmatched junction nucleotides: 0. The CDR3 spans 14 residues. CDR3 sequence: CASSGTGGNQPQHF. In nucleotides, the CDR3 is TGTGCCAGCAGTGGGACAGGGGGCAATCAGCCCCAGCATTTT.

This clone was detected many times. This sequence joins TRBV27 and TRBJ2-1; tentatively, D is TRBD2 (5 bases). Germline CDR1 is MNHEY and CDR2 is SMNVEV (reference sequence). The CDR3 length is 15 residues. V was clipped by 5 bases and J by 8 bases, with 19 bases between them. In nucleotides, the CDR3 is TGTGCCAGCAGTGTAAGGCCCGGGCGGGTTGATGAGCAGTTCTTC. Amino acid sequence: CASSVRPGRVDEQFF.

V and J are TRBV4-1 and TRBJ2-7, with D possibly being TRBD1 (5 bases). The V end lost 3 bases, the J end lost 0 bases, and 6 bases lay between the germline ends. The CDR3 has 13 residues. CDR1 is MGHRA, CDR2 YSYEKL, per germline. As DNA, the CDR3 is TGCGCCAGCAGCCATCAGGGCTCCTACGAGCAGTACTTC. Translating it yields CASSHQGSYEQYF.

The chain couples TRBV15 to TRBJ2-3; D is possibly TRBD2 (6 bases). The CDR3 consists of 16 residues. The germline CDR1 and CDR2 sequences are LNHNV and YYDKDF (reference sequence). The V gene lost 0 bases and the J gene lost 2 bases, with 12 bases spanning the gap. The CDR3 sequence: CATSRDGAGYTDTQYF. In DNA form, the CDR3 reads TGTGCCACCAGCAGAGATGGTGCGGGGTACACAGATACGCAGTATTTT.

The rearrangement links TRBV6-5 to TRBJ1-2; no firm D call. V gave up 6 bases and J gave up 4 bases, with 15 bases separating them. From germline, CDR1 is MNHEY and CDR2 SVGAGI. CDR3 size: 14 residues. The CDR3 protein is CASRGSDPLYGYTF. The CDR3 DNA is TGTGCCAGCAGGGGTAGCGACCCTCTCTATGGCTACACCTTC.

This clone was detected a few times. The rearrangement uses TRBV7-2 and TRBJ1-1, with D possibly TRBD1 on 5 matching bases. Germline assignment: CDR1 SGHTA and CDR2 FQGNSA. With 4 bases removed from V and 2 bases from J, the gap between germline ends came to 8 bases. The CDR3 is 13 amino acids. In nucleotides, the CDR3 is TGTGCCAGCAGCTCGCAGGGAAACACTGAAGCTTTCTTT. This encodes CASSSQGNTEAFF.

This clone occurred many times. This chain joins TRBV4-1 and TRBJ1-6; D is uncertain. V was clipped by 0 bases and J by 0 bases, with 9 bases between them. Germline V gives CDR1 MGHRA, CDR2 YSYEKL. CDR3 length: 17 residues. This chain's CDR3 is CASSQELLRSYNSPLHF. The CDR3 region has the DNA TGCGCCAGCAGCCAAGAGCTTCTGCGCTCCTATAATTCACCCCTCCACTTT.

This sequence joins TRBV11-2 and TRBJ1-2; D gene ambiguous. This CDR3 comprises 15 residues. Germline V lookup: CDR1 SGHAT, CDR2 FQNNGV. V was shortened by 4 bases and J by 0 bases, with 12 bases between the two germline ends. This chain's CDR3 is CASSSGGRANYGYTF. The CDR3 nucleotides are TGTGCCAGCAGCTCAGGAGGCCGGGCTAACTATGGCTACACCTTC.

The table lists this clone with a few counts. The chain joins TRBV30 to TRBJ1-1; TRBD1 aligns across 10 bases. Trimming removed 8 bases from V and 0 bases from J; junction bases left unmatched: 9. This CDR3 has 15 residues. Germline V lookup: CDR1 GTSNPN, CDR2 SVGIG (reference sequence). The DNA for the CDR3 is TGTGCCGGACGGGACAGGGGAGTCATGAACACTGAAGCTTTCTTT. This gives the protein CAGRDRGVMNTEAFF.

The genes are TRBV3-1 (or the pseudogene TRBV3-2) and TRBJ2-1; 10 nucleotides align to TRBD2. Germline CDR1 and CDR2: LGHDT and YNNKEL (reference sequence). Trimming cost V 4 bases and J 7 bases; bases outside gene matches: 10. CDR3 size: 16 residues. CDR3 DNA sequence: TGTGCCAGCAGCCCCGACCTAGCGGGAGTGCGTAATGAGCAGTTCTTC. Protein: CASSPDLAGVRNEQFF.

The chain couples TRBV6-1 to TRBJ2-1; D gene uncertain. CDR1 and CDR2 (germline): MNHNS, SASEGT. V lost 3 bases, J lost 5 bases, and 5 bases lay in between. The CDR3 has 12 amino acids. This CDR3 is CASSEAHNEQFF. The DNA for the CDR3 is TGTGCCAGCAGTGAGGCCCACAATGAGCAGTTCTTC.

The rearrangement links TRBV28 to TRBJ2-3; tentatively, D is TRBD2 (6 bases). Germline assignment: CDR1 MDHEN and CDR2 SYDVKM. The length of the CDR3 is 13 residues. The CDR3 DNA sequence: TGTGCTTCCGCCCCCGGGGGAAGAGATACGCAGTATTTT. As protein: CASAPGGRDTQYF. The whole variable domain, remainder taken from reference TRBV28 and TRBJ2-3, is DVKVTQSSRYLVKRTGEKVFLECVQDMDHENMFWYRQDPGLGLRLIYFSYDVKMKEKGDIPEGYSVSREKKERFSLILESASTNQTSMYLCASAPGGRDTQYFGPGTRLTVL.

This clone was detected only once. The genes are TRBV9 and TRBJ2-1; no clear D. This CDR3 has 15 amino acids. The V gene's germline CDR1 is SGDLS and CDR2 YYNGEE. Trimming cost V 1 base and J 2 bases, with 10 bases left between them. CDR3 sequence (DNA): TGTGCCAGCAGCGTATCCAGGTTTCCCTACAATGAGCAGTTCTTC. Amino acid sequence: CASSVSRFPYNEQFF.

The gene calls are TRBV2 and TRBJ1-1, with 9 bases matching TRBD1. The germline CDR1 and CDR2 sequences are SNHLY and FYNNEI. The CDR3 runs to 14 residues. After removal of 6 bases from V and 5 bases from J, the junction contained 7 bases not matched to a gene. The DNA for the CDR3 is TGTGCCAGCAGGAGGACAGGGGAGGGGACTGAAGCTTTCTTT. Translated: CASRRTGEGTEAFF.